This entry features one T cell receptor (beta chain) sequence. The sample belongs to a study of control samples from healthy donors and cancer patients. Generated by immunoSEQ multiplex PCR, the TCRdb table keeps only in-frame clones and is missing some. The table has tens of thousands of clones, 75% to 90% seen once. V was cut by 2 bases and J by 3 bases, with 7 bases left in between. The CDR3 is 13 amino acids. CDR1 and CDR2 (germline): SGHTA, FQGNSA. Material for sequencing was blood. This sequence originates from a man in his fifties in good health. The genes are TRBV7-2 and TRBJ2-5, with no clear D. The CDR3 DNA sequence: TGTGCCAGCAGCTTAAGTAGGGAAGAGACCCAGTACTTC. Amino acids: CASSLSREETQYF.